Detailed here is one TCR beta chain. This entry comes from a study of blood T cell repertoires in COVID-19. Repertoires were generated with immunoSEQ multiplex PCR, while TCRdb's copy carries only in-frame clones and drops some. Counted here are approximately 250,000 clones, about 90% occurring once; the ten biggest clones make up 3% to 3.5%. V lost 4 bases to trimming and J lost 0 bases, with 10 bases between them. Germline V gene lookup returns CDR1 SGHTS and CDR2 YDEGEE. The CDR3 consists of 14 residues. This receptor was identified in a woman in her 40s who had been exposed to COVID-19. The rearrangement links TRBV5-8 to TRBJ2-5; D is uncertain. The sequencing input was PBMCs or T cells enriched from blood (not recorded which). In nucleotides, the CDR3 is TGTGCCAGCAGCATTGCCGGAGACCAAGAGACCCAGTACTTC. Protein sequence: CASSIAGDQETQYF.